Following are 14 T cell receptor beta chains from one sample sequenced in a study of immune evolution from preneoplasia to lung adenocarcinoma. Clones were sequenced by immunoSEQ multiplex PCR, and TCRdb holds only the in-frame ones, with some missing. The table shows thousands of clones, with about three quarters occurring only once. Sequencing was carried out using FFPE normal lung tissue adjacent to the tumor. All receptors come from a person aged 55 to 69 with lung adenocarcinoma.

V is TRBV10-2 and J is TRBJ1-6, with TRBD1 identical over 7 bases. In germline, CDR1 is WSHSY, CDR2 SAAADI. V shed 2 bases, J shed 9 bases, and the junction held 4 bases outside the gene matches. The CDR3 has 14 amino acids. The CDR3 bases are TGCGCCAGCAGTGAGCGGCCAGGGGGTTCACCCCTCCACTTT. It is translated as CASSERPGGSPLHF.

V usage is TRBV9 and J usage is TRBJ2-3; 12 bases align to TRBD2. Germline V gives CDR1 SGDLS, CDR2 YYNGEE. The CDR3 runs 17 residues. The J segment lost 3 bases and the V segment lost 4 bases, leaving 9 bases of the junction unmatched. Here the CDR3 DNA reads TGTGCCAGCAGCTCAGGCCGACTAGCGGGAGTGACAGATACGCAGTATTTT. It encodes CASSSGRLAGVTDTQYF.

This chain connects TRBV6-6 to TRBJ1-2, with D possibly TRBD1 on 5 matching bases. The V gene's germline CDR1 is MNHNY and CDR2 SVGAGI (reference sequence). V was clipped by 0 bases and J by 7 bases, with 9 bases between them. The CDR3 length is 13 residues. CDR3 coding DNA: TGTGCCAGCAGTTACTCGGGTCAGGGTGGCTACACCTTC. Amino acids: CASSYSGQGGYTF.

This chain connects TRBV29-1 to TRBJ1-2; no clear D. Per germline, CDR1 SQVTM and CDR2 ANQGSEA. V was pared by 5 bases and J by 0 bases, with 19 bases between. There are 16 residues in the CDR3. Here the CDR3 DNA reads TGCAGCGTTTATGGCGTCCACGCACTTTCTAACTATGGCTACACCTTC. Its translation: CSVYGVHALSNYGYTF.

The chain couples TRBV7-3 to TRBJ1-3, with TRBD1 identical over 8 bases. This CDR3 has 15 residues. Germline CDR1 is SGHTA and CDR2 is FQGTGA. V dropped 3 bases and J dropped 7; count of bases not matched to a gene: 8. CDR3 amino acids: CASSLSGGFGNTIYF. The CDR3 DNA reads TGTGCCAGCAGCTTGTCAGGGGGCTTCGGGAACACCATATATTTT. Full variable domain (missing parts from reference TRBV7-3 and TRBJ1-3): GAGVSQTPSNKVTEKGKYVELRCDPISGHTALYWYRQSLGQGPEFLIYFQGTGAADDSGLPNDRFFAVRPEGSVSTLKIQRTERGDSAVYLCASSLSGGFGNTIYFGEGSWLTVV.

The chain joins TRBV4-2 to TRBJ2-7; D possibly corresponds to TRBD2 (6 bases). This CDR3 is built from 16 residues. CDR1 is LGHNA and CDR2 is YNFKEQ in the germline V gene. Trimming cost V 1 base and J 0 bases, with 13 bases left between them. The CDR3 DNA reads TGTGCCAGCAGCCAAGTGGGCTGGGACTCCTCCTACGAGCAGTACTTC. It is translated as CASSQVGWDSSYEQYF.

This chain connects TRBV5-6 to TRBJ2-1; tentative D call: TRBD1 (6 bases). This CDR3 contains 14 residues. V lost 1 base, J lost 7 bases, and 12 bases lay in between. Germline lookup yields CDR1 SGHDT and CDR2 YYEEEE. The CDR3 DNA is TGTGCCAGCAGCTTGATGGGGGCCAGTAATGAGCAGTTCTTC. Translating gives CASSLMGASNEQFF.

CDR3 region: CASSLGLAGAGDEQFF. In DNA form, the CDR3 reads TGTGCCAGCAGCTTGGGGCTAGCGGGAGCTGGGGATGAGCAGTTCTTC. V usage is TRBV5-8 and J usage is TRBJ2-1; 10 nucleotides line up with TRBD2. V was clipped by 0 bases and J by 8 bases; unmatched bases: 8. Germline CDR1 reads SGHTS; CDR2 reads YDEGEE. The CDR3 contains 16 residues.

CDR3 DNA sequence: TGTGCCAGCGGCCAGGACAGGGTATTTACTAGGAAATCTGGAAACACCATATATTTT. It yields the protein CASGQDRVFTRKSGNTIYF. The rearrangement joins TRBV21-1 to TRBJ1-3; the table calls TRBD1, which could not be checked here. TRBV21-1 is marked as a pseudogene. There are 19 residues in the CDR3.

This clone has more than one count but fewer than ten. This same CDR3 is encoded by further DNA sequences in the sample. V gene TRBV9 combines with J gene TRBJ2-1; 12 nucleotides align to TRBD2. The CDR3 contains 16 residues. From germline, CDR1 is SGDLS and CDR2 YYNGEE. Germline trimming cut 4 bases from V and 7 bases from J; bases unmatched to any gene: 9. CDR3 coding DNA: TGTGCCAGCAGCTCCCGGACTAGCGGGGTAAAAAATGAGCAGTTCTTC. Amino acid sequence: CASSSRTSGVKNEQFF.

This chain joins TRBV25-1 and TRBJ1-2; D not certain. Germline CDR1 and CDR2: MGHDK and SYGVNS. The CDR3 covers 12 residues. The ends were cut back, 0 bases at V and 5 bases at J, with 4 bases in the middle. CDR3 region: CASSEYGYGYTF. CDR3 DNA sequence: TGTGCCAGCAGTGAATATGGATATGGCTACACCTTC.

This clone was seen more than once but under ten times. The CDR3 DNA sequence: TGTGCCAGCAGTTTGGGTATCCTGACTAGCCCTACTTACTTC. Encoded protein: CASSLGILTSPTYF. This chain joins TRBV28 and TRBJ2-5; 7 bases map to TRBD2. The CDR3 spans 14 residues. J gave up 14 bases and V 3 bases, and 15 bases lay outside the gene matches. CDR1 is MDHEN, CDR2 SYDVKM, per germline.

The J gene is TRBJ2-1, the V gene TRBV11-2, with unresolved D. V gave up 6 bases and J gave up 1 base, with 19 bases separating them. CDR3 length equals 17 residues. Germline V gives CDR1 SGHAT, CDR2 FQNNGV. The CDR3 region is CASSYRAPSFSYNEQFF. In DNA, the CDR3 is TGTGCCAGCAGTTACCGGGCTCCCAGTTTTTCCTACAATGAGCAGTTCTTC.

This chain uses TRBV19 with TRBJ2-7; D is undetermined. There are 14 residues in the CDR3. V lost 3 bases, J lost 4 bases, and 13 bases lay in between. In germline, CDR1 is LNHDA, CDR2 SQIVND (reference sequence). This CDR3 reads CASSIPDWFYEQYF. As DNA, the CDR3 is TGTGCCAGTAGTATTCCCGACTGGTTTTACGAGCAGTACTTC.